Ten or more counts support the clone carrying this T cell receptor beta chain. No antigen is known for it. These data originate in a study of early T cells in non-severe SARS-CoV-2 infection. Trimming left V 3 bases short and J 14 bases short, with 17 bases between. This CDR3 is 14 amino acids long. Study outcomes and limitations: Anti-spike CD8 responses were favored in VDJdb matching, and private and CD4 specificities were missed.

The protocol attached unique molecular identifiers to individual cDNA molecules. One entry per CDR3 protein, called by TCRdb with MiXCR from the 5' RACE reads. The sample has some 46,000 distinct CDR3 sequences, 5.5% to 6.5% seen once. What was sequenced was whole blood. The chain uses TRBV12-3 or TRBV12-4 and TRBJ1-6; a weak D match, TRBD1 (5 bases). This sequence originates from an adult who was a healthcare worker with PCR-confirmed SARS-CoV-2 infection or an uninfected control (not recorded which). CDR3 nucleotides: TGTGCCAGCAGTTTGGGGCCCTCGGGTGTGGCCCTCCACTTT. Encoded protein: CASSLGPSGVALHF.